Listed below are T cell receptor beta chains from one sample, sequenced in a study. TCRdb ran MiXCR on the 5' RACE reads and lists one entry per CDR3 protein. The sample lists tens of thousands of distinct CDR3 sequences, roughly 30% occurring once. The sample comprised tumor-infiltrating memory CD4+ T cells sorted from the breast tumor. The receptor source for this set is a female donor with breast cancer. The CDR3 runs from the conserved cysteine through the conserved F or W. The D gene is left open where the match is weak. Clone size appears in some rows only: once, few, many, or a class for an expanded clone.

J gene	D gene	V gene	clone size	CDR3 DNA	CDR3 protein
TRBJ1-1	.	TRBV6-1	few	TGTGCCAGCAGTGTTGGGGGATCTAACACTGAAGCTTTCTTT	CASSVGGSNTEAFF
TRBJ2-7	TRBD2	TRBV4-1	.	TGCGCCAGCAGCCAGCCGACTAGCGGGATTTCCTACGAGCAGTACTTC	CASSQPTSGISYEQYF
TRBJ2-5	.	TRBV6-2/TRBV6-3	few	TGTGCCAGCAGTGGCCGAAGGGGGAGACACTTC	CASSGRRGRHF
TRBJ2-3	TRBD2	TRBV6-2/TRBV6-3	.	TGTGCCAGCAGCCCACGGGGTGGTAGCGGGAGGCTTTCCCCCACAGATACGCAGTATTTT	CASSPRGGSGRLSPTDTQYF
TRBJ1-2	.	TRBV20-1	.	TGCAGTGCTAGCGGATTAGGGGCCATTGGTGGCTACACCTTC	CSASGLGAIGGYTF
TRBJ1-5	TRBD1	TRBV11-3	.	TGTGCCAGCGGACCCCGGACAGGGGGCCATCAGCCCCAGCATTTT	CASGPRTGGHQPQHF
TRBJ1-5	.	TRBV4-1	.	TGCGCCAGCAGCCAAGTAAATTTTTGGCCGGAAAATCAGCCCCAGCATTTT	CASSQVNFWPENQPQHF
TRBJ2-3	TRBD1	TRBV7-3	few	TGTGCCAGCAGCTTACAGGGGGGCACAGATACGCAGTATTTT	CASSLQGGTDTQYF
TRBJ2-1	TRBD2	TRBV9	many	TGTGCCAGCAGCGTAGAAGCGGGAGGGCTGAATGAGCAGTTCTTC	CASSVEAGGLNEQFF
TRBJ1-6	TRBD1	TRBV7-6	few	TGTGCCTGCAGCTTGGACAGGGTCTCACCCCTCCACTTT	CACSLDRVSPLHF
TRBJ2-3	TRBD2	TRBV7-6	.	TGTACCAGCAGCTCCGGGAGGACCACAGATACGCAGTATTTT	CTSSSGRTTDTQYF
TRBJ2-1	.	TRBV20-1	.	TGCAGTGCTCAGCCTTACAATGAGCAGTTCTTC	CSAQPYNEQFF
TRBJ1-1	.	TRBV24-1	.	TGTGCCAACGGTAGGGGTGGAACTGAAGCTTTCTTT	CANGRGGTEAFF
TRBJ2-1	.	TRBV7-3	.	TGCGCCAGCAGCGCCTCCCGGGACAATGAGCAGTTCTTC	CASSASRDNEQFF
TRBJ2-1	TRBD1	TRBV15	few	TGTGCCACCGCGGACAGGGCGGTACATGAGCAGTTCTTC	CATADRAVHEQFF
TRBJ2-7	.	TRBV20-1	.	TGCAGTGCTACGGCGTCGTCCTACGAGCAGTACTTC	CSATASSYEQYF
TRBJ1-1	TRBD1	TRBV20-1	.	TGCAGTGCATCAGGGGGGTGGGACACTGAAGCTTTCTTT	CSASGGWDTEAFF
TRBJ2-3	TRBD2	TRBV28	.	TGTGCCAGCAACGTCGCCGGACTAGCGGACACAGATACGCAGTATTTT	CASNVAGLADTDTQYF
TRBJ2-5	TRBD2	TRBV4-2	medium-sized	TGTGCCAGCAGCCGGATAGCGGGGTCGGGCGAAGAGACCCAGTACTTC	CASSRIAGSGEETQYF
TRBJ2-5	.	TRBV5-1	many	TGCGCCAGCAGCCAGGCAAGAGCGGGCGGGCAGACCCAGTACTTC	CASSQARAGGQTQYF
TRBJ2-1	TRBD1	TRBV20-1	.	TGCAGTGCTACGGACAGGGTGAGGAATGAGCAGTTCTTC	CSATDRVRNEQFF
TRBJ2-1	TRBD1	TRBV9	.	TGTGCCAGCAGCATTCGGACAGGGGACAATGAGCAGTTCTTC	CASSIRTGDNEQFF
TRBJ2-7	.	TRBV7-8	few	TGTGCCAGCAGCGTTCGGACCTACGAGCAGTACTTC	CASSVRTYEQYF
TRBJ1-4	.	TRBV28	few	TGTGCCAGCAGTTCCATGACTGCAACTAATGAAAAACTGTTTTTT	CASSSMTATNEKLFF
TRBJ2-1	TRBD2	TRBV12-3/TRBV12-4	.	TGTGCCAGCAGTGGTAGCAGGGAGGGTGAGCAGTTCTTC	CASSGSREGEQFF
TRBJ2-1	TRBD2	TRBV7-8	.	TGTGCCAGCAGCTCAGGACTAGCGGGAGTTGAGCAGTTCTTC	CASSSGLAGVEQFF